Listed here are 13 T cell receptor beta chains from one sample, sequenced in a study of T cell changes during pregnancy in multiple sclerosis. Here immunoSEQ multiplex PCR was the method, and the copy in TCRdb shows in-frame clones only, minus some. The data show roughly 67,000 clones, with about nine tenths seen just once and almost 1.5% held by the top ten. Here the sequenced sample was peripheral blood, taken in the second trimester of pregnancy. The receptors shown here come from a female donor with multiple sclerosis, enrolled in a pregnancy study.

The J gene is TRBJ1-1, the V gene TRBV7-9; D might be TRBD1 (5 bases). CDR3 length: 15 amino acids. Germline-derived CDR1 and CDR2 are SEHNR and FQNEAQ (reference sequence). V lost 7 bases to trimming and J lost 0 bases, with 15 bases between them. In DNA form, the CDR3 reads TGTGCCAGCAAAATGGTCAGGGTTATGAACACTGAAGCTTTCTTT. It yields the protein CASKMVRVMNTEAFF.

In this sample, this clone turned up a few times. The rearrangement uses TRBV7-2 and TRBJ1-3; 9 nucleotides match TRBD1. This CDR3 is built from 13 residues. CDR1 SGHTA and CDR2 FQGNSA come from the germline V gene. The trim removed 5 bases at V and 8 bases at J, leaving 4 bases unmatched. CDR3 in DNA: TGTGCCAGCAGCCAGGACAGGGGTTACACCATATATTTT. As protein: CASSQDRGYTIYF.

This clone appeared once. The gene calls are TRBV7-9 and TRBJ2-5; the D gene is possibly TRBD1 (6 bases). The germline gives CDR1 SEHNR, CDR2 FQNEAQ (reference sequence). This CDR3 comprises 11 residues. Trimming removed 6 bases from V and 4 bases from J, with 6 bases in between. CDR3 protein: CASRGGETQYF. CDR3 DNA: TGTGCCAGCAGAGGGGGAGAGACCCAGTACTTC.

V is TRBV6-1 and J is TRBJ2-7; 9 bases agree with TRBD1. Germline assignment: CDR1 MNHNS and CDR2 SASEGT. The CDR3 has 14 amino acids. V trimming: 6 bases; J trimming: 2 bases; junction bases outside the gene matches: 5. CDR3 in amino acids: CASSEQGAAYEQYF. DNA for the CDR3: TGTGCCAGCAGCGAACAGGGGGCGGCCTACGAGCAGTACTTC.

J is TRBJ1-5 and V is TRBV19; 8 nucleotides agree with TRBD1. The CDR3 runs 14 residues. In germline, CDR1 is LNHDA, CDR2 SQIVND (reference sequence). V shed 5 bases and J 7 bases; nucleotides not matched to a gene: 7. The CDR3 bases are TGTGCCAGTAGTTACAGGGGGTTTGGACAGCCCCAGCATTTT. This codes for CASSYRGFGQPQHF.

This rearrangement joins TRBV5-1 to TRBJ2-5, with a tentative D call TRBD1 (5 bases). This CDR3 contains 13 residues. CDR1 and CDR2 (germline): SGHRS, YFSETQ. Deletions cut 6 bases from V and 2 bases from J, with 11 bases between. CDR3 sequence (DNA): TGCGCCAGCAACTCGGACAATCAAGAGACCCAGTACTTC. Protein product: CASNSDNQETQYF.

The chain links TRBV29-1 to TRBJ2-2; 10 bases match TRBD1. Trimming at V came to 6 bases and at J to 5 bases, leaving 6 bases not matched to a gene. The germline V gene encodes CDR1 SQVTM and CDR2 ANQGSEA. CDR3 length equals 14 residues. The CDR3, as DNA: TGCAGCGTGAGGGGACAGGGGATGACCGGGGAGCTGTTTTTT. Amino acids: CSVRGQGMTGELFF.

The rearrangement uses TRBV4-3 and TRBJ2-7; 10 bases are shared with TRBD1. Germline trimming cut 6 bases from V and 0 bases from J; bases unmatched to any gene: 8. Looked up from germline, CDR1 is LGHNA and CDR2 is YSLEER. The CDR3 spans 16 residues. CDR3 sequence: CASRQYGTGDSYEQYF. The CDR3 nucleotides are TGCGCCAGCAGACAATACGGGACAGGGGACTCCTACGAGCAGTACTTC.

The chain combines TRBV7-2 with TRBJ1-1, with a weak D call TRBD1 (5 bases). Germline-derived CDR1 and CDR2 are SGHTA and FQGNSA. The CDR3 has 13 amino acids. Deletions cut 3 bases from V and 8 bases from J, with 13 bases between. CDR3 bases: TGTGCCAGCAGCTTGCTAAGGGGCGCGGAAGCTTTCTTT. It translates to CASSLLRGAEAFF.

The chain is built from TRBV30 and TRBJ2-7; 10 bases map to TRBD1. The CDR3 is 17 residues long. The V and J ends lost 2 bases and 6 bases, in that order; junction bases with no gene match: 16. Germline CDR1 is GTSNPN and CDR2 is SVGIG (reference sequence). The CDR3 DNA follows: TGTGCCTGGAGTACAATTTCCCGGGACAGGGGATGGCTCGAGCAGTACTTC. Its protein is CAWSTISRDRGWLEQYF.

The chain has TRBV19 and TRBJ2-5; 11 bases are shared with TRBD2. V lost 1 base and J lost 2; bases outside the gene matches: 9. Germline CDR1 is LNHDA and CDR2 is SQIVND (reference sequence). The CDR3 is 18 residues long. CDR3 in DNA: TGTGCCAGTAGTATAGGGCTAACTAGCGGGGGCCTACAAGAGACCCAGTACTTC. Protein sequence: CASSIGLTSGGLQETQYF.

V and J are TRBV18 and TRBJ1-2; 8 nucleotides align to TRBD1. This CDR3 comprises 14 residues. V was pared by 4 bases and J by 5 bases, with 6 bases of the junction left unmatched. Germline V lookup: CDR1 KGHSH, CDR2 LQKENI. This CDR3 reads CASSLDRGGYGYTF. In DNA form, the CDR3 reads TGTGCCAGCTCACTCGACAGGGGAGGTTATGGCTACACCTTC.

V and J are TRBV30 and TRBJ1-2; 7 bases map to TRBD1. V shed 0 bases, J shed 4 bases, and the junction held 5 bases outside the gene matches. There are 14 residues in the CDR3. Germline V gives CDR1 GTSNPN, CDR2 SVGIG (reference sequence). The CDR3 loop is CAWSVGTVPYGYTF. The DNA for the CDR3 is TGTGCCTGGAGTGTAGGGACAGTCCCCTATGGCTACACCTTC.